These 17 T cell receptor beta chains were sequenced from one sample in a study of vaccination and CD4 T cells after COVID-19. Treatment reported: approximately 9-day PBMC culture with coronavirus spike peptide pools or control peptides (ViraFEST assay). Researchers used the Oncomine TCR Beta short-read assay to sequence DNA from cultured CD4+ T cells. One entry per CDR3 protein, called by TCRdb with MiXCR from the PCR reads. The sample holds approximately 12,000 distinct CDR3 sequences, around 40% seen once. These TCRs' antigens remain unknown. The sample comprised cultured CD4+ T cells from blood. The receptors were sampled from a human donor with COVID-19.

J is TRBJ2-1 and V is TRBV19; 8 nucleotides match TRBD1. Trimming took 4 bases from V and 8 from J; bases not matched to a gene: 10. The CDR3 covers 15 residues. Germline V gene sequence: CDR1 LNHDA, CDR2 SQIVND (reference sequence). In DNA form, the CDR3 reads TGTGCCAGTAGTACTGAGGACAGGGTTGATCATGAGCAGTTCTTC. This sequence encodes CASSTEDRVDHEQFF.

V gene TRBV2 combines with J gene TRBJ2-7; D unclear. CDR1 SNHLY and CDR2 FYNNEI come from the germline V gene. V was clipped by 11 bases and J by 2 bases, with 16 bases between them. The CDR3 runs 13 residues. The CDR3 nucleotides are TGTGCCGCCGCTCAGGTAACCACCTACGAGCAGTACTTC. Its translation: CAAAQVTTYEQYF.

This clonotype has a handful of counts. V is TRBV15 and J is TRBJ2-5; 9 nucleotides match TRBD1. With 4 bases clipped from V and 4 bases from J, the junction kept 7 bases outside the gene matches. Germline CDR1 and CDR2: LNHNV and YYDKDF (reference sequence). The CDR3 runs to 15 residues. The CDR3 loop reads CATSTGQGGGETQYF. CDR3 coding DNA: TGTGCCACCAGCACGGGACAGGGAGGTGGAGAGACCCAGTACTTC.

This clonotype was picked up a small number of times. CDR3: CASSEWEGSGYTF. CDR3 DNA: TGTGCCAGCAGTGAATGGGAGGGAAGTGGCTACACCTTC. The J gene is TRBJ1-2, the V gene TRBV25-1; D is undetermined. V lost 1 base and J 7 bases, leaving 10 bases between the germline ends. Germline values: CDR1 MGHDK, CDR2 SYGVNS. The CDR3 length is 13 residues.

This rearrangement joins TRBV6-1 to TRBJ1-6; 8 bases map to TRBD1. The germline V gene encodes CDR1 MNHNS and CDR2 SASEGT. The V and J ends lost 4 bases and 14 bases, in that order; junction bases with no gene match: 13. The CDR3 spans 15 residues. The CDR3 DNA reads TGTGCCAGCAGTGGGTTAAGGACAGGGTTTGGATCCCTCCACTTT. As protein: CASSGLRTGFGSLHF.

The rearrangement uses TRBV20-1 and TRBJ1-3, with 9 nucleotides matching TRBD1. The CDR3 totals 16 residues. V trimming: 5 bases; J trimming: 1 base; junction bases outside the gene matches: 9. The germline V gene encodes CDR1 DFQATT and CDR2 SNEGSKA (reference sequence). CDR3 amino acids: CSASRTGGLSGNTIYF. CDR3 sequence (DNA): TGCAGTGCTTCCCGTACAGGGGGCTTATCTGGAAACACCATATATTTT.

The chain is built from TRBV5-4 and TRBJ2-5; D gene unclear. V was cut by 4 bases and J by 2 bases, with 3 bases left in between. The germline V gene has CDR1 SGHNT and CDR2 YYREEE (reference sequence). This CDR3 spans 11 amino acids. The CDR3 nucleotides are TGTGCCAGCAGCAAGCAAGAGACCCAGTACTTC. It codes for CASSKQETQYF. The whole variable domain, filled in from reference TRBV5-4 and TRBJ2-5, reads ETGVTQSPTHLIKTRGQQVTLRCSSQSGHNTVSWYQQALGQGPQFIFQYYREEENGRGNFPPRFSGLQFPNYSSELNVNALELDDSALYLCASSKQETQYFGPGTRLLVL.

This clonotype was seen a handful of times. The chain couples TRBV11-2 to TRBJ1-4; D is unresolved. The germline gives CDR1 SGHAT, CDR2 FQNNGV. The CDR3 runs to 14 residues. Deletions cut 1 base from V and 8 bases from J, with 11 bases between. CDR3 sequence: CASSLVMGNEKLFF. The CDR3 DNA reads TGTGCCAGCAGCTTAGTAATGGGGAACGAAAAACTGTTTTTT.

A few counts support this clonotype. The chain uses TRBV5-1 and TRBJ1-2; 10 bases align to TRBD1. V trimming: 2 bases; J trimming: 8 bases; junction bases outside the gene matches: 6. The germline V gene has CDR1 SGHRS and CDR2 YFSETQ. The CDR3 consists of 14 residues. As DNA, the CDR3 is TGCGCCAGCAGCTTCCAGACAGGGGGCGAGGGCTACACCTTC. It codes for CASSFQTGGEGYTF. Supplemented by reference TRBV5-1 and TRBJ1-2, the full variable domain reads KAGVTQTPRYLIKTRGQQVTLSCSPISGHRSVSWYQQTPGQGLQFLFEYFSETQRNKGNFPGRFSGRQFSNSRSEMNVSTLELGDSALYLCASSFQTGGEGYTFGSGTRLTVV.

This chain links TRBV12-3 or TRBV12-4 with TRBJ1-5; no clear D gene. This CDR3 comprises 13 residues. Trimming left V 3 bases short and J 3 bases short, with 6 bases between. The DNA of the CDR3 is TGTGCCAGCAGTTTTGGGGACAATCAGCCCCAGCATTTT. As protein: CASSFGDNQPQHF.

The genes are TRBV11-3 and TRBJ1-6; the D is unclear. Between the trimmed V and J ends, which lost 1 base and 6 bases, there was a span of 13 bases. In germline, CDR1 is SGHNT, CDR2 YENEEA. This CDR3 has 16 residues. DNA of the CDR3: TGTGCCAGCAGCTTAGGTGGCCCCCCTGGTAATTCACCCCTCCACTTT. It yields the protein CASSLGGPPGNSPLHF.

The V gene is TRBV27, the J gene TRBJ1-4, with TRBD1 matching 9 bases. Trimming cost V 5 bases and J 8 bases; bases outside gene matches: 9. Germline V gives CDR1 MNHEY, CDR2 SMNVEV (reference sequence). This CDR3 is built from 15 residues. The CDR3 DNA follows: TGTGCCAGCAGTGCCCAGACAGGGGGAAGGGAAAAACTGTTTTTT. Residues: CASSAQTGGREKLFF.

The chain employs TRBV29-1 and TRBJ1-2; tentatively, D is TRBD1 (5 bases). The CDR3 is 12 residues long. Germline assignment: CDR1 SQVTM and CDR2 ANQGSEA. The V end lost 5 bases, the J end lost 6 bases, and 13 bases lay between the germline ends. The CDR3 here is CSVSGLRDGYTF. The CDR3 DNA reads as TGCAGCGTTTCAGGGCTTCGGGATGGCTACACCTTC.

By share of the sample, this clonotype is medium-sized. J is TRBJ2-3 and V is TRBV24-1; tentatively, D is TRBD1 or TRBD2 (5 bases each). The ends were cut back, 7 bases at V and 3 bases at J, with 13 bases in the middle. The CDR3 contains 14 residues. Germline lookup yields CDR1 KGHDR and CDR2 SFDVKD. The CDR3 DNA is TGTGCCACCAGACTAGGGGAATTGACAGATACGCAGTATTTT. This translates into CATRLGELTDTQYF.

The chain has TRBV2 and TRBJ1-5; 8 bases match TRBD1. V shed 6 bases and J 5 bases; nucleotides not matched to a gene: 6. This CDR3 has 14 residues. Germline CDR1 SNHLY, CDR2 FYNNEI. This CDR3 is CASRTGVEDQPQHF. The CDR3 DNA reads TGTGCCAGCAGGACAGGGGTTGAGGATCAGCCCCAGCATTTT.

The V call is TRBV6-1, the J call TRBJ1-2; 7 nucleotides match TRBD1. There are 13 residues in the CDR3. The germline V gene encodes CDR1 MNHNS and CDR2 SASEGT. V shed 5 bases and J 6 bases; nucleotides not matched to a gene: 6. CDR3 coding DNA: TGTGCCAGCAGTCCCGACAGGGTTCATGGCTACACCTTC. Amino acid sequence: CASSPDRVHGYTF.

The CDR3 sequence is CASSSPLGWDTEAFF. DNA for the CDR3: TGTGCCAGTAGTAGTCCCCTCGGTTGGGACACTGAAGCTTTCTTT. This chain connects TRBV19 to TRBJ1-1, with D unclear. V shed 4 bases and J shed 3 bases, with 15 bases lying between them. CDR1 is LNHDA, CDR2 SQIVND, per germline (reference sequence). The CDR3 extends over 15 amino acids.